These 28 T cell receptor beta chains share one sample of origin, sequenced in a study of T cell repertoires in aging, cancer and after chemotherapy (dated 2019 in TCRdb). TCRdb lists the instrument as Illumina MiSeq. Rearranged TRB sequences spanning V, D and J segments were amplified by multiplex touch-down PCR using a mixed TRB-A/B primer pool. TCRdb cleaned the public reads at Q25 with fastp, built clones with MiXCR and kept in-frame beta chains. CDR3 protein duplicates are merged, each entry listing the most common genes and DNA. For this sample the table gives approximately 5,000 distinct CDR3 sequences, of which 26% were detected only once. 6.5% to 9% of the sample is in the top ten clones. TCR beta rearrangements were amplified from genomic DNA isolated from peripheral blood, not from sorted cells or RNA. The sample taken for sequencing was blood. The receptors shown here come from a human donor in good health.

This clonotype turned up a few times. V usage is TRBV7-2 and J usage is TRBJ1-1; tentative D call: TRBD1 (5 bases). V dropped 1 base and J dropped 5 bases, with 14 bases sitting between them. The CDR3 totals 15 residues. Germline CDR1 reads SGHTA; CDR2 reads FQGNSA. DNA of the CDR3: TGTGCCAGCAGCTTAGACCCCAGGGAGTTAACTGAAGCTTTCTTT. It codes for CASSLDPRELTEAFF.

Remarks on this clonotype: Germline is not matched at one junction end, which may reflect a read error. The chain employs TRBV12-3 or TRBV12-4 and TRBJ1-4, with D perhaps matching TRBD1 (5 bases). The CDR3 contains 15 residues. The CDR3 coding sequence is TGTGCCAGCAGTTCGCGACAGTTCCCTAATGAAGAACTGTTTTTT. It translates to CASSSRQFPNEELFF.

This chain joins TRBV12-3 or TRBV12-4 and TRBJ1-2; unclear D gene. The CDR3 is made up of 14 amino acids. With 3 bases removed from V and 4 bases from J, the gap between germline ends came to 12 bases. In DNA, the CDR3 is TGTGCCAGCAGTTTCGAGACCCCTCCCTATGGCTACACCTTC. It translates to CASSFETPPYGYTF.

This clonotype is medium-sized in the sample. The V call is TRBV19, the J call TRBJ2-5, with TRBD1 identical over 11 bases. CDR3 length: 14 residues. Germline CDR1 reads LNHDA; CDR2 reads SQIVND (reference sequence). The V segment lost 5 bases and the J segment 5 bases; nucleotides outside the gene matches: 4. CDR3 nucleotide sequence: TGTGCCAGTAGTGGACAGGGGGCATGGGAGACCCAGTACTTC. Residues: CASSGQGAWETQYF.

The V call is TRBV12-3 or TRBV12-4, the J call TRBJ1-3, with D possibly being TRBD1 (5 bases). The ends were cut back, 4 bases at V and 1 base at J, with 23 bases in the middle. The CDR3 spans 19 residues. CDR3 sequence (DNA): TGTGCCAGCAGTTCGTCCCGGGACCATCTACTATTTTCTGGAAACACCATATATTTT. Residues: CASSSSRDHLLFSGNTIYF.

The chain has TRBV6-5 and TRBJ2-7; 12 bases agree with TRBD2. The ends lost 2 bases at V and 9 bases at J; junction bases unmatched: 5. The CDR3 sequence is 14 residues long. Germline CDR1 is MNHEY and CDR2 is SVGAGI. The CDR3 loop is CASSYPSGGAVQYF. The CDR3 nucleotides read TGTGCCAGCAGTTACCCTAGCGGGGGGGCCGTGCAGTACTTC.

Judged by abundance, this clonotype is medium-sized (0.01 to 0.1%). The CDR3: CAWSSFTGQPGSPLHF. In DNA, the CDR3 is TGTGCCTGGAGTTCCTTCACAGGGCAACCCGGTTCACCCCTCCACTTT. The rearrangement uses TRBV30 and TRBJ1-6, with D possibly being TRBD1 (6 bases). V dropped 2 bases and J dropped 9 bases, with 20 bases sitting between them. The germline CDR1 and CDR2 sequences are GTSNPN and SVGIG (reference sequence). The CDR3 contains 16 residues.

This clonotype came up a few times. This chain links TRBV28 with TRBJ2-1, with 14 bases that match TRBD2. The ends lost 9 bases at V and 7 bases at J; junction bases unmatched: 8. The CDR3 has 15 amino acids. Germline-derived CDR1 and CDR2 are MDHEN and SYDVKM. The CDR3 bases are TGTGCCAGTACCCGACTAGCGGGGGGGCAGAATGAGCAGTTCTTC. It yields the protein CASTRLAGGQNEQFF.

This clonotype was observed a handful of times. The chain combines TRBV10-1 with TRBJ2-3; 14 bases line up with TRBD2. Looked up from germline, CDR1 is WNHNN and CDR2 is SYGVQD (reference sequence). V trimming: 6 bases; J trimming: 4 bases; junction bases outside the gene matches: 6. There are 16 residues in the CDR3. CDR3 DNA sequence: TGCGCCAGCAGCCCCGGGACTAGCGGGGGTGCAGATACGCAGTATTTT. Its translation: CASSPGTSGGADTQYF.

The V gene is TRBV5-1, the J gene TRBJ2-5; 9 bases are shared with TRBD1. The V segment lost 2 bases and the J segment 5 bases; nucleotides outside the gene matches: 4. Looked up from germline, CDR1 is SGHRS and CDR2 is YFSETQ. The CDR3 totals 14 residues. The CDR3 nucleotides are TGCGCCAGCAGCTTCGGGACAGGGTCGGAGACCCAGTACTTC. It encodes CASSFGTGSETQYF.

The gene calls are TRBV28 and TRBJ1-2; the D gene is possibly TRBD1 (5 bases). Germline V lookup: CDR1 MDHEN, CDR2 SYDVKM. This CDR3 has 16 residues. Trimming took off 6 bases at V and 0 bases at J, with 17 bases between the two ends. CDR3 sequence: CASSRMPQGTNYGYTF. CDR3 DNA sequence: TGTGCCAGCAGCCGTATGCCCCAGGGTACTAACTATGGCTACACCTTC.

The chain employs TRBV6-5 and TRBJ1-4; 9 bases line up with TRBD1. The ends lost 6 bases at V and 7 bases at J; junction bases unmatched: 6. This CDR3 region has 14 residues. The V gene's germline CDR1 is MNHEY and CDR2 SVGAGI. The chain's CDR3 is CASSSGTGPEKLFF. CDR3 nucleotide sequence: TGTGCCAGCAGCTCCGGGACAGGGCCTGAAAAACTGTTTTTT.

The CDR3 loop reads CASSLSPLGARNSPLHF. CDR3 nucleotides: TGTGCCAGCAGCTTGTCACCCCTGGGGGCACGTAATTCACCCCTCCACTTT. V gene TRBV5-5 combines with J gene TRBJ1-6, with a weak D call TRBD1 (6 bases). Deletions cut 1 base from V and 6 bases from J, with 17 bases between. The CDR3 is made up of 17 amino acids. CDR1 SGHKS and CDR2 YYEKEE come from the germline V gene (reference sequence).

This rearrangement joins TRBV20-1 to TRBJ1-6; 8 nucleotides agree with TRBD1. The J segment lost 9 bases and the V segment lost 6 bases, leaving 7 bases of the junction unmatched. Germline loops: CDR1 DFQATT, CDR2 SNEGSKA (reference sequence). The CDR3 extends over 13 amino acids. DNA for the CDR3: TGCAGTGCATTGGACAGGGTTGGTTCACCCCTCCACTTT. Translation: CSALDRVGSPLHF.

By its share, this clonotype is medium-sized. The junction departs from the called germline gene at one end, perhaps through a read error. The V gene is TRBV10-3, the J gene TRBJ2-5, with D unresolved. The CDR3 is made up of 13 amino acids. Germline V gene sequence: CDR1 ENHRY, CDR2 SYGVKD. The CDR3 protein is CAISESRQEAQYF. In DNA form, the CDR3 reads TGTGCCATCAGTGAATCCAGGCAAGAGGCCCAGTACTTC.

J is TRBJ1-1 and V is TRBV10-1; D remains ambiguous. The CDR3 loop spans 13 amino acids. Trimming took off 4 bases at V and 0 bases at J, with 6 bases between the two ends. From germline, CDR1 is WNHNN and CDR2 SYGVQD (reference sequence). The CDR3 reads CASSGTVNTEAFF. The CDR3 nucleotides are TGCGCCAGCAGTGGGACCGTGAACACTGAAGCTTTCTTT.

This chain connects TRBV15 to TRBJ2-7; maybe TRBD1 (5 bases). Germline V gene data show CDR1 as LNHNV and CDR2 as YYDKDF (reference sequence). The CDR3 contains 14 residues. The germline V and J ends were trimmed by 4 bases and 2 bases, with 12 bases remaining between them. This CDR3 reads CATSKLTDPYEQYF. The CDR3 DNA reads as TGTGCCACCAGCAAGTTGACAGATCCCTACGAGCAGTACTTC.

This sequence joins TRBV20-1 and TRBJ2-1, with D possibly being TRBD2 (6 bases). Germline V gives CDR1 DFQATT, CDR2 SNEGSKA (reference sequence). V lost 8 bases, J lost 0 bases, and 14 bases lay in between. The CDR3 is 14 amino acids. The CDR3 nucleotides are TGCAGTTTTCCACGCGGGGCCTCCTACAATGAGCAGTTCTTC. It encodes CSFPRGASYNEQFF.

A few counts support this clonotype. V is TRBV28 and J is TRBJ2-7; D not resolved. The length of the CDR3 is 11 residues. In germline, CDR1 is MDHEN, CDR2 SYDVKM. V shed 6 bases and J shed 7 bases, with 10 bases lying between them. In nucleotides, the CDR3 is TGTGCCAGCAGCGTAATCGGGGAGCAGTACTTC. Its translation is CASSVIGEQYF.

This clonotype was observed a few times. The genes are TRBV7-6 and TRBJ1-2; unclear D gene. V was shortened by 5 bases and J by 8 bases, with 12 bases between the two germline ends. Germline CDR1 is SGHVS and CDR2 is FNYEAQ. The CDR3 contains 12 residues. DNA of the CDR3: TGTGCCAGCAGCATGTTCGACGGCGGCTACACCTTC. Its translation is CASSMFDGGYTF. Full variable domain (outside the CDR3, taken from reference TRBV7-6 and TRBJ1-2): GAGVSQSPRYKVTKRGQDVALRCDPISGHVSLYWYRQALGQGPEFLTYFNYEAQQDKSGLPNDRFSAERPEGSISTLTIQRTEQRDSAMYRCASSMFDGGYTFGSGTRLTVV.

This clonotype occurred a few times. V is TRBV21-1 and J is TRBJ2-1; the D call in the table, TRBD2, was not verified against the DNA. TRBV21-1 is a pseudogene. The CDR3 length is 17 residues. The CDR3 sequence is CASSKEEEGEIYNEQFF. The CDR3 nucleotides are TGTGCCAGCAGCAAAGAGGAGGAGGGAGAGATCTACAATGAGCAGTTCTTC.

This clonotype rates as medium-sized. The chain combines TRBV19 with TRBJ2-7, with D perhaps matching TRBD1 or TRBD2 (6 bases each). CDR1 is LNHDA, CDR2 SQIVND, per germline (reference sequence). Trimming cost V 4 bases and J 9 bases, with 13 bases left between them. The CDR3 covers 12 residues. The CDR3 DNA follows: TGTGCCAGTAGTAAAGAAGGGGGGCGGCAGTACTTC. Protein product: CASSKEGGRQYF.

In this sample, this clonotype is medium-sized. V is TRBV12-3 or TRBV12-4 and J is TRBJ1-2, with D possibly being TRBD1 (5 bases). The length of the CDR3 is 11 residues. V dropped 3 bases and J dropped 8 bases, with 7 bases sitting between them. CDR3 bases: TGTGCCAGCAGTTTGGGGGGAGGCTACACCTTC. This translates into CASSLGGGYTF.

Concerning this clonotype: This could be a read error, since a much larger clone is one nucleotide away. The rearrangement joins TRBV6-2 or TRBV6-3 to TRBJ2-5; possibly TRBD1 for D (6 bases). V was shortened by 7 bases and J by 0 bases, with 21 bases between the two germline ends. The CDR3 extends over 17 amino acids. Germline-derived CDR1 and CDR2 are MNHEY and SVGEGT. This CDR3 is CASTLSKGQGYQETQYF. The DNA for the CDR3 is TGTGCCAGCACCCTCTCGAAGGGTCAGGGGTACCAAGAGACCCAGTACTTC.

This clonotype appeared a few times. V is TRBV12-3 or TRBV12-4 and J is TRBJ2-1; D is possibly TRBD2 (6 bases). This CDR3 region has 13 residues. Trimming left V 7 bases short and J 3 bases short, with 10 bases between. CDR3 sequence (DNA): TGTGCCAGCACGGGACTTAACTACAATGAGCAGTTCTTC. This codes for CASTGLNYNEQFF.

The J gene is TRBJ2-6, the V gene TRBV28; D not resolved. This CDR3 has 16 amino acids. Looked up from germline, CDR1 is MDHEN and CDR2 is SYDVKM. V lost 2 bases and J 4 bases, leaving 12 bases between the germline ends. The CDR3 reads CASSLDGPLGANVLTF. The CDR3 coding sequence is TGTGCCAGCAGTTTAGACGGACCTCTAGGGGCCAACGTCCTGACTTTC.

The CDR3 region has the DNA TGTGCCAGCAGCCCCAAGGGGGCGCCTGGTTTGCCCCTCCACTTT. Amino acids: CASSPKGAPGLPLHF. V usage is TRBV6-2 or TRBV6-3 and J usage is TRBJ1-6; 7 bases align to TRBD1. The J segment lost 13 bases and the V segment lost 6 bases, leaving 15 bases of the junction unmatched. The CDR3 totals 15 residues. CDR1 and CDR2 (germline): MNHEY, SVGEGT.

This clonotype is classed as medium-sized (0.01 to 0.1%). The V gene is TRBV19, the J gene TRBJ1-2; TRBD1 matches 11 bases. CDR3 length: 14 amino acids. V lost 5 bases to trimming and J lost 4 bases; unmatched junction nucleotides: 3. Germline V lookup: CDR1 LNHDA, CDR2 SQIVND (reference sequence). This CDR3 is CASSPGQGVYGYTF. The CDR3 DNA is TGTGCCAGTAGTCCGGGACAGGGGGTCTATGGCTACACCTTC.